What follows are 10 T cell receptor beta chains derived from one specimen sequenced in a study of blood T cell repertoires in COVID-19. The assay was immunoSEQ multiplex PCR, and TCRdb's table has in-frame clones only and misses some. The repertoire holds around 180,000 clones, with 85% to 90% as singletons. Sequenced input: peripheral blood. The receptor set was obtained from a woman aged 30 to 39 with active or convalescent COVID-19.

This rearrangement joins TRBV5-1 to TRBJ1-3, with 7 bases identical to TRBD1. The CDR3 loop spans 15 amino acids. CDR1 SGHRS and CDR2 YFSETQ come from the germline V gene. V trimming: 5 bases; J trimming: 1 base; junction bases outside the gene matches: 6. CDR3 nucleotide sequence: TGCGCCAGCAGGCCCGGGACAGAATCTGGAAACACCATATATTTT. Protein product: CASRPGTESGNTIYF.

V and J are TRBV2 and TRBJ2-3; tentative D call: TRBD1 (5 bases). The V gene lost 7 bases and the J gene lost 3 bases, with 17 bases spanning the gap. From germline, CDR1 is SNHLY and CDR2 FYNNEI. This CDR3 has 15 residues. The CDR3 here is CASTKTEARTDTQYF. The DNA of the CDR3 is TGTGCCAGCACCAAGACAGAAGCGAGAACAGATACGCAGTATTTT. Full variable domain (remainder filled in from reference TRBV2 and TRBJ2-3): EPEVTQTPSHQVTQMGQEVILRCVPISNHLYFYWYRQILGQKVEFLVSFYNNEISEKSEIFDDQFSVERPDGSNFTLKIRSTKLEDSAMYFCASTKTEARTDTQYFGPGTRLTVL.

The V call is TRBV19, the J call TRBJ1-4; maybe TRBD1 (5 bases). The CDR3 length is 15 residues. Germline values: CDR1 LNHDA, CDR2 SQIVND (reference sequence). Trimming stripped 3 bases from V and 4 bases from J, with 12 bases between. CDR3 sequence: CASSIATGFNEKLFF. CDR3 DNA: TGTGCCAGTAGTATCGCAACAGGCTTTAATGAAAAACTGTTTTTT.

The rearrangement links TRBV18 to TRBJ2-7; TRBD2 matches 10 bases. After removal of 2 bases from V and 2 bases from J, the junction contained 3 bases not matched to a gene. Germline V gene sequence: CDR1 KGHSH, CDR2 LQKENI. CDR3 size: 15 residues. The CDR3 sequence is CASSPISGRAYEQYF. CDR3 coding DNA: TGTGCCAGCTCACCAATCAGCGGGAGGGCCTACGAGCAGTACTTC.

The chain links TRBV18 to TRBJ2-2; TRBD1 aligns across 10 bases. Germline V lookup: CDR1 KGHSH, CDR2 LQKENI. The J segment lost 6 bases and the V segment lost 3 bases, leaving 7 bases of the junction unmatched. The CDR3 totals 16 residues. CDR3 DNA sequence: TGTGCCAGCTCACCTGGGACAGGGGTAATCGCCGGGGAGCTGTTTTTT. Its protein product is CASSPGTGVIAGELFF.

The rearrangement uses TRBV6-5 and TRBJ1-4; D possibly corresponds to TRBD1 (6 bases). The germline V and J ends were trimmed by 8 bases and 2 bases, with 15 bases remaining between them. From germline, CDR1 is MNHEY and CDR2 SVGAGI. The CDR3 spans 15 residues. The CDR3 is CASSSQGGTNEKLFF. The CDR3 DNA sequence: TGTGCCAGCTCATCACAGGGCGGTACTAATGAAAAACTGTTTTTT.

This chain links TRBV11-2 with TRBJ2-7, with D tentatively TRBD2 (5 bases). The ends were cut back, 7 bases at V and 2 bases at J, with 18 bases in the middle. The CDR3 consists of 15 residues. Looked up from germline, CDR1 is SGHAT and CDR2 is FQNNGV. The CDR3 nucleotides are TGTGCCAGCACCCCAGGAGCGGAATACCCCTACGAGCAGTACTTC. This gives the protein CASTPGAEYPYEQYF.

The chain uses TRBV10-3 and TRBJ2-1; 8 nucleotides agree with TRBD2. The CDR3 covers 13 residues. The germline CDR1 and CDR2 sequences are ENHRY and SYGVKD. The CDR3, as DNA: TGTTCCGGGGGGGCCTCAGCGCAGAATGAGCAGTTCTTC. Translated: CSGGASAQNEQFF.

The genes are TRBV2 and TRBJ2-2; maybe TRBD1 (5 bases). V lost 4 bases to trimming and J lost 7 bases, with 13 bases between them. Germline V gene data show CDR1 as SNHLY and CDR2 as FYNNEI. The CDR3 is made up of 14 amino acids. The CDR3 coding sequence is TGTGCCAGCAGTGTCTCCAGGGCTGACGGGGAGCTGTTTTTT. It codes for CASSVSRADGELFF. Filled out from reference TRBV2 and TRBJ2-2, the complete variable domain reads EPEVTQTPSHQVTQMGQEVILRCVPISNHLYFYWYRQILGQKVEFLVSFYNNEISEKSEIFDDQFSVERPDGSNFTLKIRSTKLEDSAMYFCASSVSRADGELFFGEGSRLTVL.

This chain joins TRBV2 and TRBJ2-7; 11 nucleotides line up with TRBD2. The ends lost 8 bases at V and 0 bases at J; junction bases unmatched: 3. The CDR3 sequence is 14 residues long. Germline V gene data show CDR1 as SNHLY and CDR2 as FYNNEI. The chain's CDR3 is CASGGLAASYEQYF. In DNA form, the CDR3 reads TGTGCCAGCGGGGGACTAGCGGCCTCCTACGAGCAGTACTTC.